Listed below are T cell receptor beta chains from one sample, sequenced in a study of OX40 agonist ivuxolimab in advanced cancers. Profiled with immunoSEQ multiplex PCR; TCRdb holds only in-frame clones, not every one. The table shows some 72,000 clones, with around 92% occurring only once. The sequencing here drew on CD4+ or CD8+ T cells sorted from blood, taken in a trial of the OX40 agonist ivuxolimab. Receptor source: an adult with an advanced solid tumor such as melanoma, head and neck, liver or kidney cancer. Each CDR3 is given with its conserved first and last residue. The D gene is left open where the match is weak. Not all rows give a size; the values are once, few, many and, for expanded clones, a class.

CDR3 DNA,CDR3 protein,V gene,clone size,D gene,J gene
TGTGCCACGAGAGCGGGTGGGGTCTACGAGCAGTACTTC,CATRAGGVYEQYF,TRBV10-3,-,-,TRBJ2-7
TGTGCCAGCAGCCCGGGGACAGGGGGCTGGTACAATGAGCAGTTCTTC,CASSPGTGGWYNEQFF,TRBV7-9,-,TRBD1,TRBJ2-1
TGTGCCAGTAGTATGTCTTTTTCCTTCGGAAACACCATATATTTT,CASSMSFSFGNTIYF,TRBV19,-,-,TRBJ1-3
TGTGCCAGCAGCTTGGGACTAGCGGGACTTCCCTACGAGCAGTACTTC,CASSLGLAGLPYEQYF,TRBV7-8,-,TRBD2,TRBJ2-7
TGTGCCAGCAGCTTGACTAGCGGAGACTACGAGCAGTACTTC,CASSLTSGDYEQYF,TRBV7-2,-,TRBD2,TRBJ2-7
TGCAGCGTTGCCCCGGCGGATGGGGTAGCTTTCTTT,CSVAPADGVAFF,TRBV29-1,-,-,TRBJ1-1
TGTGCCAGCAGCCTACAGGGTACCGCCTACGAGCAGTACTTC,CASSLQGTAYEQYF,TRBV5-5,-,-,TRBJ2-7
TGCAGTGCTGTAACCTCCTACGAGCAGTACTTC,CSAVTSYEQYF,TRBV20-1,once,-,TRBJ2-7
TGTGCCAGCAGCCTTGGCAGTGCTAGCGGGACAGATACGCAGTATTTT,CASSLGSASGTDTQYF,TRBV7-2,few,TRBD2,TRBJ2-3
TGTGCCAGCAGCCAAGATCTCCGCGGGAGAGCGAACATTCAGTACTTC,CASSQDLRGRANIQYF,TRBV4-2,-,TRBD2,TRBJ2-4
TGCGCCAGCAGCCAAGTAGGCGTATTCGATACGCAGTATTTT,CASSQVGVFDTQYF,TRBV4-3,-,-,TRBJ2-3
TGTGCCAGCAGTTACGCTCTGGATCAGCCCCAGCATTTT,CASSYALDQPQHF,TRBV6-6,-,-,TRBJ1-5
TGTGCCACGCGGGGGGGCGACTATGGCTACACCTTC,CATRGGDYGYTF,TRBV15,-,-,TRBJ1-2
TGTGCCAGCTCACTGGGGACTAGCGGGAGGAGCGGAGATACGCAGTATTTT,CASSLGTSGRSGDTQYF,TRBV18,-,TRBD2,TRBJ2-3
TGTGCCAGCAGCTTAGGGGGACAGGGCACTGAAGCTTTCTTT,CASSLGGQGTEAFF,TRBV7-3,-,TRBD1,TRBJ1-1
TGCGCCAGCAGCCAAGGGTTAGCGGGAGCCACCGGGGAGCTGTTTTTT,CASSQGLAGATGELFF,TRBV4-3,-,TRBD2,TRBJ2-2
TGTGCCAGCAGCTTAGTTTCTACCCAAGAGACCCAGTACTTC,CASSLVSTQETQYF,TRBV7-2,-,-,TRBJ2-5
TGTGCCAGCAGTTACATCGGGGATAGCACCGGGGAGCTGTTTTTT,CASSYIGDSTGELFF,TRBV6-5,-,-,TRBJ2-2
TGTGCCAGCAGTTATTTCCCCCCCAGGATGAACACTGAAGCTTTCTTT,CASSYFPPRMNTEAFF,TRBV6-5,once,-,TRBJ1-1
TGTGCCTGGAGTGTTATAGGTGGCTACACCTTC,CAWSVIGGYTF,TRBV30,-,-,TRBJ1-2
TGCGCCAGCAGCCAAGACTGGACAGTGAGTTACGAGCAGTACTTC,CASSQDWTVSYEQYF,TRBV4-3,few,-,TRBJ2-7
TGCAGCGTTGATGGCGAGACCCAGTACTTC,CSVDGETQYF,TRBV29-1,-,-,TRBJ2-5
TGTGCCAGCAGCAAACTTACCGGGCCTTCCTCCTACAATGAGCAGTTCTTC,CASSKLTGPSSYNEQFF,TRBV21-1,once,-,TRBJ2-1
TGTGCCAGCAGCTGGGGACAGGGTGGCGAGACCCAGTACTTC,CASSWGQGGETQYF,TRBV5-6,-,TRBD1,TRBJ2-5
TGTGCCAGCAGGTCATTCTATGGCTACACCTTC,CASRSFYGYTF,TRBV6-1,-,-,TRBJ1-2
TGTGCCAGTAGTACCCCTTCATACAGGGTACCTCTAAAGCGGGAGAAGGCAGATACGCAGTATTTT,CASSTPSYRVPLKREKADTQYF,TRBV19,-,TRBD2,TRBJ2-3
TGTGCCAGCAGTCCACATGCCCAAGAGACCCAGTACTTC,CASSPHAQETQYF,TRBV28,-,-,TRBJ2-5
TGTGCCAGCGCAAGACCGGGACTAGCGGTTGCAAGGGCGGAATACAATGAGCAGTTCTTC,CASARPGLAVARAEYNEQFF,TRBV13,-,TRBD2,TRBJ2-1
TGTGCCAGCAGCGAAAAAGCAGGGAGAAATCAGCCCCAGCATTTT,CASSEKAGRNQPQHF,TRBV7-2,-,-,TRBJ1-5
TGTGCCTGGAGTTCTGAGGGAGTAACTGAAGCTTTCTTT,CAWSSEGVTEAFF,TRBV30,once,-,TRBJ1-1
TGTGCCTGGAGTTCCGGGACGGTTGGAAACACCATATATTTT,CAWSSGTVGNTIYF,TRBV30,-,-,TRBJ1-3
TGTGCCAGCAGTTCCGGGAGCACCTCCTACAATGAGCAGTTCTTC,CASSSGSTSYNEQFF,TRBV28,-,-,TRBJ2-1
TGTGCCAGTAGGGGACGAGGCGGCACAGATACGCAGTATTTT,CASRGRGGTDTQYF,TRBV19,once,-,TRBJ2-3
TGTGCCAGCAGCTTACGTTCCGGGGAGCTGTTTTTT,CASSLRSGELFF,TRBV7-6,-,-,TRBJ2-2
TGTGCCAGCAGTCCCGACCCGGGCGTCTATAATTCACCCCTCCACTTT,CASSPDPGVYNSPLHF,TRBV27,-,-,TRBJ1-6
TGTGCCAGTAGTATCCTCGCCGTGACAGTCTCTGGAAACACCATATATTTT,CASSILAVTVSGNTIYF,TRBV19,-,-,TRBJ1-3
TGTGCCAGCAGTTTTGATGCCGGGCAGGAGGTCGTGTCCCAGTACTTC,CASSFDAGQEVVSQYF,TRBV28,-,-,TRBJ2-5
TGTGCTAGTGCGCTAGCGGGAGGGATGGGTACAGATACGCAGTATTTT,CASALAGGMGTDTQYF,TRBV12-5,-,TRBD2,TRBJ2-3